A single sample gave rise to the 14 T cell receptor beta chains below, sequenced in a study of T cell repertoires in MIS-A myocarditis. Sequenced by immunoSEQ multiplex PCR; TCRdb stores in-frame clones only, minus some. Of thousands of clones listed, less than 80% are singletons. Material: right inferior lung lobe tissue obtained at autopsy. The receptors come from a man between 18 and 35 years old with fulminant myocarditis from multisystem inflammatory syndrome in adults (MIS-A) after COVID-19.

CDR3 sequence reads: CASSHLGLAGGLGESTQYF. CDR3 sequence (DNA): TGTGCCAGCAGCCACCTGGGGTTAGCGGGAGGGCTCGGTGAAAGTACGCAGTATTTT. The chain is built from TRBV11-2 and TRBJ2-3, with 11 nucleotides matching TRBD2. The CDR3 runs 19 residues. The V and J ends lost 5 bases and 8 bases, in that order; junction bases with no gene match: 21. CDR1 and CDR2 from the germline V gene are SGHAT and FQNNGV.

The rearrangement joins TRBV29-1 to TRBJ1-6; D unclear. V was shortened by 3 bases and J by 7 bases, with 16 bases between the two germline ends. Germline lookup yields CDR1 SQVTM and CDR2 ANQGSEA. The CDR3 is 15 residues long. CDR3 nucleotides: TGCAGCGTTGAGATATTCGGGGAGCCCAATTCACCCCTCCACTTT. Amino acids: CSVEIFGEPNSPLHF.

The chain joins TRBV27 to TRBJ1-2; D is possibly TRBD1 (6 bases). The CDR3 runs to 13 residues. V lost 6 bases and J 2 bases, leaving 10 bases between the germline ends. Germline V CDR1 and CDR2: MNHEY, SMNVEV (reference sequence). The CDR3 loop reads CASRVGHNYGYTF. CDR3 in DNA: TGTGCCAGCAGGGTGGGACACAACTATGGCTACACCTTC.

A single count supports this clone. The chain is built from TRBV19 and TRBJ1-2; D is ambiguous. V lost 5 bases to trimming and J lost 4 bases, with 14 bases between them. CDR3 length: 14 residues. CDR1 and CDR2 (germline): LNHDA, SQIVND (reference sequence). CDR3 coding DNA: TGTGCCAGTAGTCCGGTGGGAGCTATCTATGGCTACACCTTC. It specifies CASSPVGAIYGYTF.

In DNA, the CDR3 is TGTGCCAGCAGCCCGGGACATAATACGCAGTATTTT. Translating it yields CASSPGHNTQYF. The chain combines TRBV7-9 with TRBJ2-3; D is perhaps TRBD1 (6 bases). CDR1 and CDR2 from the germline V gene are SEHNR and FQNEAQ (reference sequence). The germline V and J ends were trimmed by 5 bases and 7 bases, with 10 bases remaining between them. The CDR3 runs 12 residues.

The rearrangement uses TRBV30 and TRBJ2-3; D possibly uses TRBD1 or TRBD2 (5 bases each). The germline V gene encodes CDR1 GTSNPN and CDR2 SVGIG (reference sequence). The CDR3 sequence is 13 residues long. The V gene lost 1 base and the J gene lost 1 base, with 6 bases spanning the gap. CDR3 nucleotides: TGTGCCTGGAGTGCGGGGCGCACAGATACGCAGTATTTT. Translated: CAWSAGRTDTQYF.

CDR3 loop: CSASDYDTQYF. The CDR3 region has the DNA TGCAGTGCTAGCGATTATGATACGCAGTATTTT. J is TRBJ2-3 and V is TRBV20-1; no reliable D call. Trimming left V 3 bases short and J 6 bases short, with 7 bases between. Germline lookup yields CDR1 DFQATT and CDR2 SNEGSKA (reference sequence). This CDR3 is built from 11 residues.

This clone has a handful of counts. This chain uses TRBV27 with TRBJ1-1; D not certain. CDR3 size: 11 residues. V was shortened by 6 bases and J by 8 bases, with 10 bases between the two germline ends. The germline V gene encodes CDR1 MNHEY and CDR2 SMNVEV (reference sequence). CDR3 residues: CASSKGSEAFF. The CDR3 DNA sequence: TGTGCCAGCAGCAAGGGATCGGAAGCTTTCTTT.

This clone showed up just a few times. The chain combines TRBV7-2 with TRBJ1-2, with TRBD1 matching 7 bases. The germline V gene encodes CDR1 SGHTA and CDR2 FQGNSA. This CDR3 contains 12 residues. The V gene end was trimmed by 4 bases and the J gene end by 7 bases; junction bases not matched to a gene: 3. The CDR3 protein is CASSSDRVGYTF. The CDR3 coding sequence is TGTGCCAGCAGCTCCGACAGGGTTGGCTACACCTTC.

In its sample, this clone was seen once. V is TRBV6-1 and J is TRBJ2-3, with a tentative D call TRBD2 (6 bases). Germline assignment: CDR1 MNHNS and CDR2 SASEGT. The CDR3 totals 15 residues. Trimming shortened V by 5 bases and J by 3 bases, and 15 bases separated the two germline ends. The CDR3 sequence: CASSPPGSGTDTQYF. Here the CDR3 DNA reads TGTGCCAGCAGTCCCCCCGGGAGTGGAACAGATACGCAGTATTTT.

This chain uses TRBV6-5 with TRBJ1-6; 7 bases are shared with TRBD1. There are 14 residues in the CDR3. Germline V gene data show CDR1 as MNHEY and CDR2 as SVGAGI. V shed 4 bases and J 7 bases; nucleotides not matched to a gene: 4. The CDR3 region has the DNA TGTGCCAGCAGTTCAGACAGGGCGAATTCACCCCTCCACTTT. Translating gives CASSSDRANSPLHF.

The chain combines TRBV9 with TRBJ1-1; unclear D gene. This CDR3 region has 13 residues. The germline V gene has CDR1 SGDLS and CDR2 YYNGEE. Trimming took 3 bases from V and 1 from J, leaving 7 bases between them. For the CDR3, the DNA is TGTGCCAGCAGCGCCGACTGGAACACTGAAGCTTTCTTT. Translating gives CASSADWNTEAFF. Together with reference TRBV9 and TRBJ1-1, the CDR3 gives the full variable domain: DSGVTQTPKHLITATGQRVTLRCSPRSGDLSVYWYQQSLDQGLQFLIQYYNGEERAKGNILERFSAQQFPDLHSELNLSSLELGDSALYFCASSADWNTEAFFGQGTRLTVV.

The rearrangement links TRBV28 to TRBJ1-4; perhaps TRBD1 as D (5 bases). V was cut by 2 bases and J by 14 bases, with 12 bases left in between. This CDR3 is 12 amino acids long. Per the germline V gene, CDR1 is MDHEN and CDR2 is SYDVKM. The CDR3 protein is CASSLVEGRLFF. The CDR3 nucleotides are TGTGCCAGCAGTTTAGTGGAGGGGAGGCTGTTTTTT. The complete variable domain, with remaining parts taken from reference TRBV28 and TRBJ1-4, reads DVKVTQSSRYLVKRTGEKVFLECVQDMDHENMFWYRQDPGLGLRLIYFSYDVKMKEKGDIPEGYSVSREKKERFSLILESASTNQTSMYLCASSLVEGRLFFGSGTQLSVL.

The gene calls are TRBV29-1 and TRBJ2-7; D remains unclear. V lost 4 bases, J lost 0 bases, and 10 bases lay in between. CDR1 is SQVTM, CDR2 ANQGSEA, per germline. This CDR3 spans 13 amino acids. This CDR3 is CSVVAANSYEQYF. The CDR3 DNA follows: TGCAGCGTTGTCGCAGCCAACTCCTACGAGCAGTACTTC.